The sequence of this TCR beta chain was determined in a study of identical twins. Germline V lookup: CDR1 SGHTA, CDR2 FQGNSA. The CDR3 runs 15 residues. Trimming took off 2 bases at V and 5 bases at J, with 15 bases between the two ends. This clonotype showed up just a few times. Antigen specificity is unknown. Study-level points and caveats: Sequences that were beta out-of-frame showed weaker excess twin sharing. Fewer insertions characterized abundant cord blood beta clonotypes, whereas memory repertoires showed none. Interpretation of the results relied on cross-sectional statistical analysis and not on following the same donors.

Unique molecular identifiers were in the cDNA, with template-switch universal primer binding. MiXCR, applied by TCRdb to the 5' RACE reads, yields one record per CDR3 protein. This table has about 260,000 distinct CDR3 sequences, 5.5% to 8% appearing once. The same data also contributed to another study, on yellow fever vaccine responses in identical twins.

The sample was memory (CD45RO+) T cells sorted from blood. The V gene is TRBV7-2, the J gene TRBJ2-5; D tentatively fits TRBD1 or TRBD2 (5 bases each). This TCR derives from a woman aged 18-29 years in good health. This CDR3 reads CASSLSLGVGETQYF. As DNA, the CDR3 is TGTGCCAGCAGCTTATCACTAGGGGTGGGGGAGACCCAGTACTTC.